The clone carrying this T cell receptor beta chain was found many times. The authors obtained PBMCs from around 11 ml of fresh peripheral blood. The sample originates from a study of T cells in Graves' hyperthyroidism and ophthalmopathy. Amplified regions were TCR beta CDR3 sequences from RNA transcripts. First-round RT-PCR targeting the TCR CDR3 was performed with the HTBI primer set. One entry per CDR3 protein, called by TCRdb with MiXCR from the multiplex PCR reads. The sample has about half a million distinct CDR3 sequences, 15% to 20% seen once. CDR1 is MDHEN and CDR2 is SYDVKM in the germline V gene. The CDR3 runs 15 residues. The V end lost 4 bases, the J end lost 2 bases, and 15 bases lay between the germline ends.

The rearrangement joins TRBV28 to TRBJ2-7, with D possibly TRBD1 on 6 matching bases. The sample taken for sequencing was blood. This sequence was found in a woman younger than 45 with Graves' ophthalmopathy. The CDR3 region is CASSSLSRGTYEQYF. The CDR3 DNA reads as TGTGCCAGCAGTTCCCTTAGTAGGGGGACCTACGAGCAGTACTTC.